This TCR beta chain was captured by sequencing in a study of blood T cell repertoires in COVID-19 (dated by TCRdb to the early 2020s). Looking at the study overall: Collaborator samples came from the United States, Italy and Spain and covered acute and convalescent phases of COVID-19. Where available, HLA class I and class II types were taken from metadata supplied by the sample provider and were not determined by assay-based typing. The material from the prospective study consisted of cDNA or gDNA derived from T cells, B-cell-depleted T cells, or PBMCs. Nearly every sample came with metadata listing a de-identified subject ID, COVID-19 status, age in years and sex. The samples were drawn from the first 160 participants of the ongoing ImmuneRACE study and from 950 to 1,500 subjects provided by 6 global collaborators. A freely available public database, intended as a resource for researchers studying the immune response to SARS-CoV-2, is where the repertoires were released. Subjects who had been exposed to COVID-19, were actively infected with it, or had recovered from it provided the deeply sampled blood TCRbeta repertoires that made up the dataset. Paper-wide results and their limitations: The quantity of clinical and demographic metadata differed by source and by participant and was supplied without curation.

TCRbeta CDR3 regions were amplified from genomic DNA using the immunoSEQ Assay, a bias-controlled multiplex PCR. Per the authors' processing: Nucleated cell counts per sample were estimated from amplification of reference gene primers within the assay. To quantify the absolute abundance of each unique TCRbeta CDR3 rearrangement, sequence reads were collapsed and filtered. For each sample, productive Simpson clonality was calculated as the square root of Simpson's diversity index across productive rearrangements. The table was pulled from immuneACCESS by TCRdb, which kept in-frame rearrangements only. Such tables lose some clones; where checked, under half of the loss comes from unresolved V genes, and the rest has no known cause. V and J calls and clone size are those listed in that table; D and trimming were worked out from the DNA. The sample has about 240,000 clones on record, roughly 80% of them singletons. The ten largest clones add up to approximately 4% of the sample.

Measured from the cysteine to the phenylalanine, the CDR3 is 18 residues long. Only CDR3 DNA remains: 54 bases, in frame from the first base. Germline trimming amounts to 3 bases on V and 6 bases on J, with 17 as the count of junction bases outside the gene matches. Reading the germline V gene gives CDR1 SNHLY and CDR2 FYNNEI. Turning to this clone: Its antigen remains unidentified. No qualities accompany the bases; no much larger clone lies one base away.

Enrolling through a virtual design, the prospective study's participants ranged in age from roughly 18 to 95 years and lived across roughly 23 United States geographic areas. Cohort assignment in the prospective study relied on participant-reported clinical history from a screening survey and a study questionnaire. Exposed participants were defined as having been in contact with someone with a PCR-confirmed or clinician-diagnosed COVID-19 case within 2 weeks of study entry. In the prospective study, whole blood, serum and a nasopharyngeal or oropharyngeal swab were collected from each participant by mobile phlebotomists. Prospective study participants could optionally give additional blood draws and questionnaires over an approximately 2-month period. Before DNA extraction, blood samples from the prospective study were shipped at room temperature or frozen.

Source material: PBMCs or T cells enriched from blood (not recorded which). The chain links TRBV2 with TRBJ1-1; 9 of the junction bases match TRBD1. The sequence derives from a middle-aged woman who had been exposed to COVID-19. The CDR3 protein is CASSETPLGTGRGAEAFF. The sequence in DNA is TGTGCCAGCAGTGAGACCCCCTTGGGGACAGGGAGGGGCGCTGAAGCTTTCTTT.